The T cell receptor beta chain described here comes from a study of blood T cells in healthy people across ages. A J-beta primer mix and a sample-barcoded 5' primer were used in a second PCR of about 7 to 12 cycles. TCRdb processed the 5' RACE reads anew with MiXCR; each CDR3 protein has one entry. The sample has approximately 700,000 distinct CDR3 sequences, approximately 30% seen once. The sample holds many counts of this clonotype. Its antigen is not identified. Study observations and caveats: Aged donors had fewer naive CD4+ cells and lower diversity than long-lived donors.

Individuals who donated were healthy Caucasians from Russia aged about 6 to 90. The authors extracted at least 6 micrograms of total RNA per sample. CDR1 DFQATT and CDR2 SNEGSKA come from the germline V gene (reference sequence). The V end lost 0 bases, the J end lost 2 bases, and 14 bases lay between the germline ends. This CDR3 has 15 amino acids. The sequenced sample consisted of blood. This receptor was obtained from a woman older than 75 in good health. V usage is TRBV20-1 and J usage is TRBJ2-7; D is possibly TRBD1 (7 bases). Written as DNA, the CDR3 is TGCAGTGCTAGAGATACAGGCAGGGGGGCCTACGAGCAGTACTTC. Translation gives CSARDTGRGAYEQYF.